The T cell receptor beta chain described here comes from a study of response to subunit inactivated influenza vaccine. TCRdb re-analysed the RT-PCR reads in MiXCR, keeping a single row per CDR3 protein. The sample carries about 500,000 distinct CDR3 sequences, approximately 7.3% recorded once. The source material was PBMCs from blood, sampled around 25 months after vaccination. The clonotype originates from a man between 50 and 75 years old who received an inactivated influenza vaccine.

As DNA, the CDR3 is TGCAGTGCTCCAAATCAGGGCTCGGTGACCCAGTACTTC. It translates to CSAPNQGSVTQYF. The V gene is TRBV20-1, the J gene TRBJ2-5; perhaps TRBD1 as D (5 bases). V was cut by 5 bases and J by 7 bases, with 17 bases left in between. Germline V lookup: CDR1 DFQATT, CDR2 SNEGSKA (reference sequence). The CDR3 loop spans 13 amino acids.